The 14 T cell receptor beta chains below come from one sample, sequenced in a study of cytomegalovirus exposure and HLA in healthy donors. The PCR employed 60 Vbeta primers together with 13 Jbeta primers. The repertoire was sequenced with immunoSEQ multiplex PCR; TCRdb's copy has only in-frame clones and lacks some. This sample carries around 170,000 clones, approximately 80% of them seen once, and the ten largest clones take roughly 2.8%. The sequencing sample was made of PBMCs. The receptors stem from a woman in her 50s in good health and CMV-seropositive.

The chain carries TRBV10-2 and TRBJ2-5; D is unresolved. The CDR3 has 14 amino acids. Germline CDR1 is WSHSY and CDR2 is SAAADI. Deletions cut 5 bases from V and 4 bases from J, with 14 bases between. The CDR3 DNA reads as TGCGCCAGCAGTTTAGTAGTGAATGTAGAGACCCAGTACTTC. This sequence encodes CASSLVVNVETQYF.

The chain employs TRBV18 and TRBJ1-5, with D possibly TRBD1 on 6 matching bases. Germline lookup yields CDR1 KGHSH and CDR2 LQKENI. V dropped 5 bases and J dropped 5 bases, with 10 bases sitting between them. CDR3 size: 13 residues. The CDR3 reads CASSLQGYQPQHF. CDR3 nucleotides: TGTGCCAGCTCATTACAGGGTTATCAGCCCCAGCATTTT.

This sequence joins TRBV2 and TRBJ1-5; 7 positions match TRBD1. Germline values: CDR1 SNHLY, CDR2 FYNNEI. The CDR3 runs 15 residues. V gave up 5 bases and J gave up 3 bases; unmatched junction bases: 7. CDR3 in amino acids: CASSPTGNNNQPQHF. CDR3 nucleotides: TGTGCCAGCAGTCCGACAGGGAACAACAATCAGCCCCAGCATTTT.

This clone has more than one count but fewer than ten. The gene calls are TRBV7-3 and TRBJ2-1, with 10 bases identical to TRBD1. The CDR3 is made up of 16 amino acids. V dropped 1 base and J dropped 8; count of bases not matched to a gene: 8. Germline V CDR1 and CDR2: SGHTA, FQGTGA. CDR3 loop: CASSLIVSGQGHEQFF. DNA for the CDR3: TGTGCCAGCAGCTTAATTGTGTCGGGACAGGGGCATGAGCAGTTCTTC.

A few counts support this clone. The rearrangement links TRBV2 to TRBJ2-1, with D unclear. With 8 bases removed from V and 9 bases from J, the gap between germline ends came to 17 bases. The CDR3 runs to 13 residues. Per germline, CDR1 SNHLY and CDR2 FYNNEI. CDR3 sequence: CASSDTLASEQFF. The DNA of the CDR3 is TGTGCCAGCTCTGACACCTTGGCATCTGAGCAGTTCTTC.

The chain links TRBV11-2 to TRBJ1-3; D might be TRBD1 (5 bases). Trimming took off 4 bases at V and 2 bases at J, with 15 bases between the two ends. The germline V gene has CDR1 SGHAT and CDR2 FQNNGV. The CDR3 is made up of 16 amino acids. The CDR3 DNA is TGTGCCAGCAGCTCCACTCCCAGGGTCGCTGGAAACACCATATATTTT. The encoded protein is CASSSTPRVAGNTIYF.

The CDR3 loop is CASMNLAGEETQYF. The CDR3 DNA follows: TGTGCCAGTATGAATCTAGCGGGGGAAGAGACCCAGTACTTC. This chain connects TRBV19 to TRBJ2-5; 10 nucleotides align to TRBD2. Trimming at V came to 7 bases and at J to 3 bases, leaving 5 bases not matched to a gene. This CDR3 region has 14 residues. Germline V CDR1 and CDR2: LNHDA, SQIVND (reference sequence).

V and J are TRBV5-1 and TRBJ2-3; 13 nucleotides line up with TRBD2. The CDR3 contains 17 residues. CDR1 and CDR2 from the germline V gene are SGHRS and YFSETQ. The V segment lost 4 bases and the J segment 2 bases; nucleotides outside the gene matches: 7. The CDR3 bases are TGCGCCAGCAGCCCCAGGACTAGCGGGGGACCCACAGATACGCAGTATTTT. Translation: CASSPRTSGGPTDTQYF.

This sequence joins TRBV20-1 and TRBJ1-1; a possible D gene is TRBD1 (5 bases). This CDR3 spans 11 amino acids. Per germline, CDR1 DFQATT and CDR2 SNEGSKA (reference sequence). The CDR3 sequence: CSPREGTEAFF. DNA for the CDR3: TGCAGCCCCAGGGAGGGTACTGAAGCTTTCTTT.

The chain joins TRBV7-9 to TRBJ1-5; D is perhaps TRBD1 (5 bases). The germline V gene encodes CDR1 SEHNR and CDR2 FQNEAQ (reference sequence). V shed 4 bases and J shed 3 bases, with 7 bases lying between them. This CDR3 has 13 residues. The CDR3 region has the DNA TGTGCCAGCAGCTGGGGCCCCAATCAGCCCCAGCATTTT. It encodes CASSWGPNQPQHF. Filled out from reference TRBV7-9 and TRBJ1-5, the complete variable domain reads DTGVSQNPRHKITKRGQNVTFRCDPISEHNRLYWYRQTLGQGPEFLTYFQNEAQLEKSRLLSDRFSAERPKGSFSTLEIQRTEQGDSAMYLCASSWGPNQPQHFGDGTRLSIL.

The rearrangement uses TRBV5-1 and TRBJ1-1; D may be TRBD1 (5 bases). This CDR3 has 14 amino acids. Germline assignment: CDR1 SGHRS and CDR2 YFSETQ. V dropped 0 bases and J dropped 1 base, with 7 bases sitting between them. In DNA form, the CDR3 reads TGCGCCAGCAGCTTGGTCCAGGGGAACACTGAAGCTTTCTTT. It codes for CASSLVQGNTEAFF.

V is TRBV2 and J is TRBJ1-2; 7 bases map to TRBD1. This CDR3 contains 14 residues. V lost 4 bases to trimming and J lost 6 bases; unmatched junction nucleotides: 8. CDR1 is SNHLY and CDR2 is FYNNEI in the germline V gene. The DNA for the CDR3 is TGTGCCAGCAGTGCCAGGGGGGCGCCTAATGGCTACACCTTC. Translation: CASSARGAPNGYTF.

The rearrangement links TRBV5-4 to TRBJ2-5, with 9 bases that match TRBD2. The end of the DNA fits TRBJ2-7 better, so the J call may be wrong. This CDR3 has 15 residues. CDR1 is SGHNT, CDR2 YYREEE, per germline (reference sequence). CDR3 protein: CASSPRSGGSYEQYF. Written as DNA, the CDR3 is TGTGCCAGCAGCCCACGTAGCGGGGGCTCCTACGAGCAGTACTTC.

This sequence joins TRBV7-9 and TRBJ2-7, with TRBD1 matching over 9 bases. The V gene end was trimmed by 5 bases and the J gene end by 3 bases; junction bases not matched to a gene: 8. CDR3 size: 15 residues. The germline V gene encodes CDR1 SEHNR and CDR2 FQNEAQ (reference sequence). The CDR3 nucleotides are TGTGCCAGCAGCGACCGGGACAGGGCCAGCTACGAGCAGTACTTC. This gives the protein CASSDRDRASYEQYF.